This T cell receptor (beta chain) was observed in a study of cytomegalovirus exposure and HLA in healthy donors. With respect to this clone: Its matching antigen is unknown.

General study results and limits: A later analysis linked a missense DCLRE1C variant to TCR beta V- and J-gene trimming.

The primer mix had 60 Vbeta and 13 Jbeta primers. Repertoires were generated with immunoSEQ multiplex PCR, while TCRdb's copy carries only in-frame clones and drops some. The sample carries around 200,000 clones, less than 90% recorded once. Input material: PBMCs. The clonotype was recovered from a woman aged 30 to 39 in good health and CMV-seronegative.

DNA of the CDR3: TGCGCCAGCAGCTGGGGACTAGCGGGAGATAATGAGCAGTTCTTC. It yields the protein CASSWGLAGDNEQFF. V and J are TRBV5-1 and TRBJ2-1; 14 bases map to TRBD2. The trim removed 3 bases at V and 7 bases at J, leaving 3 bases unmatched. Germline V gene lookup returns CDR1 SGHRS and CDR2 YFSETQ. The CDR3 consists of 15 residues.